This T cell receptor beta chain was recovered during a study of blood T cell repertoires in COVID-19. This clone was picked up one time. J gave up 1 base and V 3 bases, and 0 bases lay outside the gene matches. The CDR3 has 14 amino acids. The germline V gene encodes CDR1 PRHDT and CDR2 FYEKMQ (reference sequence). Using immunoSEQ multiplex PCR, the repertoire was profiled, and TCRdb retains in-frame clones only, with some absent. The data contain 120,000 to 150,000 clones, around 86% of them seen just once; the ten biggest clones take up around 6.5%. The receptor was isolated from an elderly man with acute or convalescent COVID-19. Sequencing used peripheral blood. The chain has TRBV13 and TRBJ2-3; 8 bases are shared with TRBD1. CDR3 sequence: CASSLGQGTDTQYF. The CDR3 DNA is TGTGCCAGCAGCTTGGGACAGGGCACAGATACGCAGTATTTT.